A single sample is the source of the 6 T cell receptor beta chains below, sequenced in a study of cytomegalovirus exposure and HLA in healthy donors. The PCR employed 60 Vbeta primers together with 13 Jbeta primers. Using immunoSEQ multiplex PCR, the repertoire was profiled, and TCRdb retains in-frame clones only, with some absent. The sample totals tens of thousands of clones. Sequencing was done on a sample of PBMCs. These receptors came from a male donor in good health and CMV-seronegative.

V usage is TRBV30 and J usage is TRBJ2-1; D call uncertain. Looked up from germline, CDR1 is GTSNPN and CDR2 is SVGIG (reference sequence). This CDR3 contains 11 residues. The V and J ends lost 2 bases and 8 bases respectively, with 7 bases between them. CDR3 residues: CAWSRQDEQFF. The CDR3 DNA reads as TGTGCCTGGAGTAGGCAGGATGAGCAGTTCTTC.

The chain employs TRBV27 and TRBJ1-2, with 7 positions matching TRBD1. The V gene end was trimmed by 4 bases and the J gene end by 4 bases; junction bases not matched to a gene: 9. This CDR3 comprises 15 residues. Germline CDR1 and CDR2: MNHEY and SMNVEV (reference sequence). The CDR3: CASSSLTGEGYGYTF. In nucleotides, the CDR3 is TGTGCCAGCAGTTCCTTAACAGGGGAAGGCTATGGCTACACCTTC.

CDR3 protein: CASSPGAVYEQYF. The CDR3 DNA reads TGTGCCAGCAGTCCAGGGGCCGTCTACGAGCAGTACTTC. The V call is TRBV7-9, the J call TRBJ2-7, with D perhaps TRBD1 (6 bases). The V and J ends lost 6 bases and 3 bases respectively, with 12 bases between them. CDR3 length: 13 amino acids. Germline V CDR1 and CDR2: SEHNR, FQNEAQ (reference sequence).

The rearrangement uses TRBV12-5 and TRBJ2-7; perhaps TRBD1 as D (5 bases). The CDR3 is 20 amino acids. V lost 5 bases and J 3 bases, leaving 32 bases between the germline ends. Looked up from germline, CDR1 is LGHNT and CDR2 is FRNRAP. The CDR3 nucleotides are TGTGCTAGTGGTCCTGACACCGACAGTCTTACTTGCGATAGAGGCTACGAGCAGTACTTC. Its protein is CASGPDTDSLTCDRGYEQYF.

The rearrangement links TRBV25-1 to TRBJ2-5; the match to TRBD2 covers 7 bases. This CDR3 spans 14 amino acids. Per the germline V gene, CDR1 is MGHDK and CDR2 is SYGVNS. With 2 bases clipped from V and 1 base from J, the junction kept 1 base outside the gene matches. The CDR3 sequence is CASSEPSGQETQYF. Written as DNA, the CDR3 is TGTGCCAGCAGTGAACCTAGCGGCCAAGAGACCCAGTACTTC.

This sequence joins TRBV29-1 and TRBJ2-1, with TRBD2 matching over 13 bases. In germline, CDR1 is SQVTM, CDR2 ANQGSEA. Unmatched junction bases numbered 8, after V lost 7 bases and J lost 5 bases. This CDR3 has 15 residues. CDR3 sequence (DNA): TGCAGCGGGACGCGACTAGCGGGAGGTAACAATGAGCAGTTCTTC. It codes for CSGTRLAGGNNEQFF.